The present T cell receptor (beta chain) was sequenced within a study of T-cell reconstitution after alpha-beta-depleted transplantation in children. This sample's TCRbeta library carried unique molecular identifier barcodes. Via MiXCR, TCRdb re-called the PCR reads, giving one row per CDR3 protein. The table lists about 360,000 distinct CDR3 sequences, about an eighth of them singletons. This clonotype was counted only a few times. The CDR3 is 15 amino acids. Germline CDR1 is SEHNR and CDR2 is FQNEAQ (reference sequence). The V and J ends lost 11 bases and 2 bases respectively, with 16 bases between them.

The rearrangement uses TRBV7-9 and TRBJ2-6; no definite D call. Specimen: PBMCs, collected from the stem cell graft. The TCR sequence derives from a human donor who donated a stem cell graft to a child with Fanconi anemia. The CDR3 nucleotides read TGTGCCGGCGTGGATGGGGTAGCTGGGGCCAACGTCCTGACTTTC. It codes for CAGVDGVAGANVLTF.